The clone carrying this T cell receptor (beta chain) was observed a few times. Per germline, CDR1 MNHEY and CDR2 SVGAGI. CDR3 length: 14 amino acids. The trim removed 8 bases at V and 1 base at J, leaving 5 bases unmatched. These data come from a study of beta chain features in type 1 diabetes. Sequenced material consisted of expressed TCRB transcripts (all of the isolated RNA was reverse transcribed). About 4 million reads per sample were averaged for naive, central memory and regulatory samples. Clones were sequenced by immunoSEQ multiplex PCR, and TCRdb holds only the in-frame ones, with some missing. The table lists some 410,000 clones, 10% to 12% of them singletons.

This TCR came from a young woman in good health. The sample taken for sequencing was naive CD4+ T cells from blood. The V call is TRBV6-5, the J call TRBJ1-3, with 7 bases matching TRBD1. CDR3 sequence (DNA): TGTGCCAGCTTGGACAGGAGATCTGGAAACACCATATATTTT. Translation: CASLDRRSGNTIYF.